This T cell receptor beta chain was captured in a study of cytomegalovirus exposure and HLA in healthy donors. The sample holds one count of this clone. The antigen is not known. Libraries were prepared by immunoSEQ multiplex PCR; TCRdb keeps only in-frame clonotypes and omits some of them. Of about 110,000 clones listed, approximately 91% were seen once; the top ten hold approximately 2.3%. Broader study findings: Cytomegalovirus status, reportedly, was diagnosed with high specificity and sensitivity by the classifier. Despite most TCR sequences being rare, some public TCRs occurred in many donors. CMV antigen specificity of a few CMV-associated chains was confirmed in vitro. The TCR clusters that emerged in the first cohort tended, a later analysis found, to co-occur in the approximately 110 validation repertoires.

The germline V and J ends were trimmed by 5 bases and 7 bases, with 11 bases remaining between them. CDR3 length: 12 residues. CDR1 is SQVTM and CDR2 is ANQGSEA in the germline V gene. The V gene is TRBV29-1, the J gene TRBJ2-2; the D gene is possibly TRBD2 (5 bases). This receptor was identified in a woman aged 18-30 years in good health and CMV-seronegative. Sequenced input: PBMCs. In nucleotides, the CDR3 is TGCAGCGTTTTCACCGGAGGCGGGGAGCTGTTTTTT. It encodes CSVFTGGGELFF.